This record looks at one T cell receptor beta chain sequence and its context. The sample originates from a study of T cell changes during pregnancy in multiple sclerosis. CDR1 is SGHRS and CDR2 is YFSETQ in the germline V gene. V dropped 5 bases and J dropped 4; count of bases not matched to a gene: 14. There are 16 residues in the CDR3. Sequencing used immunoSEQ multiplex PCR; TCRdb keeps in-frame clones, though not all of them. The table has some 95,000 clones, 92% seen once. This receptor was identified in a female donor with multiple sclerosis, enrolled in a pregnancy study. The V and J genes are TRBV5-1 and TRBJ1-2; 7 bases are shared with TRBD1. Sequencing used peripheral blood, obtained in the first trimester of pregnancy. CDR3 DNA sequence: TGCGCCAGCAGAGGTGTAGGACAGGAGAAATCCTATGGCTACACCTTC. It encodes CASRGVGQEKSYGYTF.